The sequence of this T cell receptor (beta chain) was determined in a study of cytomegalovirus exposure and HLA in healthy donors (dated by TCRdb to 2015 to 2018). Background on the whole study: An earlier analysis of roughly 500 of the donors reported over 250 Gb of sequence data and 117 million unique TCR beta sequences obtained from approximately 180 million T cells. Among under 450 genotyped donors of the cohort, an average of about 240,000 unique TCR beta nucleotide sequences were sequenced per donor, around 20% of them non-productive. The number of donors typed differed by locus, with roughly 620-630 for A, B, C, DRB1 and DQB1, roughly 550 for DQA1, over 600 for DPA1, and around 460 for DPB1. To predict cytomegalovirus infection status, the study combined high-throughput TCR immunosequencing, statistical association of individual TCRs with disease status, and machine learning. Every discovery cohort repertoire had been produced on one sequencing platform. Class I and class II HLA loci were covered by the typing at four-digit resolution. Genome-wide SNP genotypes for about 60% of the roughly 700 donors were used in a later genetic analysis, which treated that subset as a discovery cohort. In addition to the first cohort of around 670 subjects, a separate validation cohort of approximately 130 different subjects was used. In an earlier analysis of more than 550 of the donors, high-throughput TCR beta sequencing was used to judge whether each TCR beta V gene segment behaved as functional or pseudogenic. Rather than drawing on any new phenotypic data, the later analysis identified candidate immune exposures from TCR beta sequences and the way those sequences occurred across donors. Of the roughly 390 genotyped donors, over 80% were placed in the genetic ancestry cluster associated with self-reported Caucasian donors. Donor age, sex, ethnicity and CMV serostatus were collected together with the repertoire data. About 280 gigabases of sequencing data and approximately 91 million unique TCR sequences made up an early release that covered roughly 670 HLA-typed donors. Because of strong linkage in the cohort, roughly five DR-DQ haplotypes were treated as single units for association and clustering. The study aimed to test whether signatures of past pathogen exposure could be identified by cataloging public T cell receptors. The study used immunosequencing to profile the T cell repertoires of under 700 subjects and linked those repertoires to cytomegalovirus serostatus. In a later analysis, previously published TCR beta repertoires from several hundred donors were re-analyzed and high-resolution HLA genotyping was added so that TCR occurrence patterns could be studied.

The cohort was made up of under 800 healthy bone marrow donors. All cohort members were sampled while nominally healthy, although unrecorded immune exposures were likely present. The donor was CMV seronegative and belonged to the group of 350 or so seronegative cohort members. Every donor gave a peripheral blood sample, and the peripheral blood mononuclear cells from that sample were used for TCR beta sequencing. Genomic DNA extraction from the blood cell samples was performed with the Qiagen DNeasy Blood Extraction Kit. The CDR3 numbers 13 residues from cysteine through phenylalanine. Only the CDR3 portion is preserved as DNA: 39 bases, with reading frame beginning at the first base. The junction shows trimming of 7 bases on V and 2 bases on J, plus 12 bases between the germline ends. CDR1 and CDR2 are drawn from the germline V gene (reference sequence): MNHNY, SVGAGI. What the work shows at the level of the full study, not this receptor alone: The classifier was reported to diagnose cytomegalovirus status with high specificity and sensitivity in both the original cohort and the validation cohort. For the cohort, immune exposure information was limited to CMV serostatus. A cluster of highly shared sequence variants was judged likely to be a technical artifact of the sequencing pipeline. In this cohort, only TCR beta chains were sequenced, and detectable features were limited by the absence of alpha or paired-chain data. Because counts were too low, roughly 17 rarely observed V segments, including chromosome 9 orphons, were left out of the earlier analysis of 587 of the donors. Because the 87-base-pair reads could not distinguish some IMGT-functional V segments, including TRBV6-2 and TRBV6-3, those segments were excluded. A further reported finding was that TCR beta sequences accurately predicted the HLA-A and HLA-B alleles for most subjects in the first cohort. In vitro tests confirmed that a few of the cytomegalovirus-associated TCR beta chains recognize cytomegalovirus antigens. Assigning TCR associations to individual alleles was difficult when HLA alleles, especially DR and DQ, strongly co-occurred. An earlier analysis of approximately 600 of the donors showed that most TCR beta V segments appeared in productive rearrangements either about 87% or about 30% of the time, which broadly matched IMGT annotations. Because some donors lacked HLA typing at each locus, the association tests relied only on the typed subset. The authors suggested that the approach could potentially be generalized to other disease states and immunological phenotypes. Correlated functional status among segregating V segments might be attributable to linkage disequilibrium, but an unknown experimental factor could not be ruled out. A later analysis reported that several top co-occurrence clusters appeared linked to parvovirus B19, influenza, CMV and Epstein-Barr virus. The study gave a list of roughly 150 TCR beta chains associated with cytomegalovirus. The presence/absence analyses assumed that sequencing depth was roughly uniform across donors, and that assumption may not be true. Compared with equally common non-associated chains, HLA-associated TCR beta chains in a later analysis were more clonally expanded and had lower generation probabilities. According to a later genetic analysis, donors in an Asian-associated ancestry cluster had fewer N-insertions in productive TCRs than the approximately 650-donor mean. Across donors, most TCR sequences were observed very rarely, whereas some public TCRs were present in many individuals. Most CMV-associated TCR beta chains appeared to be HLA-restricted in a later analysis, and the HLA associations seemed to be driven largely by CMV exposure. At a false discovery rate of 0.05, a later analysis linked fewer than 20,000 TCR beta sequences to specific HLA alleles. An association between a missense DCLRE1C variant and V-gene and J-gene trimming of TCR beta chains was found in a later genetic analysis and replicated in an independent cohort. In a later analysis, the rate of TCR association differed among HLA loci, with DRB1 alleles having the most associated TCRs and HLA-C alleles having the fewest.

The library was made by the immunoSEQ multiplex PCR assay. The multiplex PCR relied on a mix of 60 forward primers for TCR Vbeta segments and 13 reverse primers for TCR Jbeta segments. Amplification of the CDR3 region of rearranged TCR beta genes was performed with a multiplex PCR assay on genomic DNA. The amplified TCR beta libraries were sequenced on the Illumina HiSeq System as 87-base-pair reads. In the original analysis: In a later analysis, some 80 million unique TCR beta chains were counted across the approximately 670 repertoires, and about 10 million of these chains were shared by at least two donors. To remove PCR and sequencing errors, raw reads were error-corrected and collapsed into unique sequences using a nearest-neighbor algorithm that merged closely related sequences. V, D and J gene segments were assigned by aligning CDR3 sequences to IMGT reference sequences. For a sequence to be retained, a match of at least six nucleotides to both a V gene segment and a J gene segment was required. Rearrangements were called productive when the CDR3 lacked stop codons and stayed in frame with V and J; all others were non-productive. Following IMGT convention, CDR3 was defined as the stretch from the second conserved V-encoded cysteine up to the conserved J-encoded phenylalanine. Sequences without an unambiguous match to a single V gene segment were excluded from the earlier analysis of a few hundred of the donors. An earlier analysis of around 600 of the donors classified V segments as functional when productive rearrangements were above 56.7% and as segregating when the standard deviation between donors was above 5%. A statistical classification framework was built for diagnosing cytomegalovirus status from the catalog of TCR beta chain sequences. A later analysis assigned V and J genes by comparing TCR nucleotide sequences with IMGT/GENE-DB human TR gene sequences. In a later analysis, CDR3 sequences and most-parsimonious VDJ recombination scenarios were assigned using the TCRdist pipeline. In a later analysis, every TCR beta chain was defined by the combination of its CDR3 amino acid sequence and its V-gene family, and reads without a unique V-gene family were dropped. As a way to deal with suspected cross-contamination and a sequencing artifact, a later analysis dropped under 600 nucleotide sequences that were highly shared and had low generation probability. A later analysis calculated a clonal expansion index for each public chain from normalized within-repertoire ranks of inferred template counts. A later analysis computed generation probabilities with a VDJ recombination model fitted to out-of-frame rearrangements, and checked the results against IGoR. In a later analysis, TCR-TCR, TCR-HLA and TCR-CMV co-occurrence was scored with hypergeometric tests, and a repertoire-size bias correction was applied to TCR pairs. To estimate false discovery rates, a later analysis permuted the HLA or CMV assignments 20 times. A later analysis grouped co-occurring TCRs with DBSCAN, adding TCRdist sequence similarity when clustering within HLA-allele-positive subsets. Repertoires with fewer than 30,000 or more than 120,000 public chains, plus five repertoires with anomalous nucleotide sharing, were excluded from co-occurrence clustering. Sourced from immuneACCESS, this table was stored by TCRdb with only in-frame sequences that have V and J called. A share of the clones is absent; for the studies checked, an unresolved V gene accounts for under half, and the remainder has no known explanation. That table supplies the V and J calls and clone size; D and trimming were determined from the DNA. The sample table contains roughly 200,000 clones; only one count was recorded for around 78% of them. Approximately 2% of the sample is in the top ten clones.

A word on this clone: There is no known antigen for this receptor. No per-base quality is available; no much larger clone lies one base away.

This chain joins TRBV6-6 to TRBJ2-7; no D segment can be confidently identified. The material sequenced was PBMCs. This receptor was obtained from a man younger than 40 in good health and CMV-seronegative. The CDR3 protein: CASTSPGTYEQYF. The nucleotide sequence is given as TGTGCCAGCACCTCCCCGGGTACCTACGAGCAGTACTTC.